Detailed here is one T cell receptor (beta chain). In the study's own analysis: The assay estimated nucleated cells by amplifying reference gene primers. Sequencing used immunoSEQ multiplex PCR; TCRdb keeps in-frame clones, though not all of them. V, J and clone size are those of that table, while D and trimming were read from the DNA. This sample has about 64,000 clones; around four fifths occur once, and the top ten carry about 12%. These data are taken from a study of blood T cell repertoires in COVID-19. Background on the study: T cells, B-cell-depleted T cells, or PBMCs provided the cDNA or gDNA that served as material.

Deletions cut 5 bases from V and 8 bases from J, with 25 bases between. The germline V gene has CDR1 MNHNY and CDR2 SVGAGI (reference sequence). The CDR3 has 17 amino acids. What was sequenced was peripheral blood. The V gene is TRBV6-6, the J gene TRBJ2-1, with D perhaps TRBD2 (7 bases). This sequence originates from a human donor in a cohort sampled during active COVID-19. CDR3 in DNA: TGTGCCAGCAGTCTAGGTTGGGCGGGGGCCCAGCAACATGAGCAGTTCTTC. This translates into CASSLGWAGAQQHEQFF.